The text below deals with one T cell receptor beta chain. Its antigen is not known. V lost 2 bases and J 2 bases, leaving 12 bases between the germline ends. The germline V gene encodes CDR1 SGHVS and CDR2 FNYEAQ. The CDR3 is 15 amino acids. The protocol was immunoSEQ multiplex PCR, while the TCRdb copy is restricted to in-frame clones and leaves out a portion. The sample lists about 24,000 clones, 72% occurring once. These data are taken from a study of STAT5B mutations in CD4+ large granular lymphocyte leukemia. Study-wide context: Among healthy donors, a particular HLA allele went with more CDR3 'QG' motifs. Study results and limitations: Without putative leukemic clones, patient CD4-sorted repertoires remained more clonal than healthy CD4+ repertoires. Top patient clones used TRBV06 genes more often: 8/27 versus 2/35 in controls.

The material sequenced was CD4+ T cells from blood buffy coats. The chain has TRBV7-6 and TRBJ2-5; D gene uncertain. This sequence originates from a human donor in good health. The CDR3 loop is CASSLRVGPQETQYF. CDR3 nucleotide sequence: TGTGCCAGCAGCTTACGGGTAGGGCCTCAAGAGACCCAGTACTTC.